This T cell receptor beta chain was sequenced in a study of shared clonotypes between healthy human individuals (dated by TCRdb to about 2020). In terms of the full investigation: The cohort included three men and a couple of women between 18 and 49 years of age. To estimate repertoire size and how much clonotype sharing occurs between individuals, the study deeply sequenced the blood TCR repertoires of about five healthy adults. Libraries were prepared and TCR repertoires were sequenced by different laboratories using diverse techniques, in order to increase sequencing depth and limit assay-specific biases. Between about 0.94 and 8.9 billion PBMCs per donor were obtained by leukapheresis.

Here is what the overall study found, with its caveats: Sampling was restricted to blood, and TCR repertoires in tissues likely differ from the TCR repertoires found in blood. Pairwise subsampling led to the expectation that sequencing depth would affect the degree of clonotype sharing among donors. The small number of donors limited the genetic and exposure-history diversity represented.

TCR CDR3 regions were amplified from genomic DNA by multiplex PCR using the deep immunoSEQ assay. Genomic DNA extracted from each cell subset was distributed evenly over all wells of several immunoSEQ 96-well plates, and each plate served as one replicate. Each replicate PCR for unsorted PBMC received about 0.3 ug genomic DNA, equal to 30,000 or so T cell genomes. Unsorted PBMC genomic DNA was sequenced across ten immunoSEQ deep assay plates. Purified libraries were quantified with a Qubit 3.0 fluorometer, sized on a Bioanalyzer 2100, and re-quantified with the KAPA Library Quantification kit. Every immunoSEQ 96-well plate was sequenced on a dedicated single-read 150-cycle Illumina NextSeq 550 flow cell. The source study handled its data this way. The immunoSEQ output contained only junctional sequences without quality scores, so filtering could not match that applied to full-length reads. To assign V/J genes and CDR3, sequences were annotated using PyIR, a Python wrapper for IgBLAST v1.9, with IMGT germline references. Reads were filtered out if the reads had weak V/J assignments (E-value above 1e-6), no CDR3, stop codons, out-of-frame junctions, or ambiguous translated residues. V3J clonotypes were defined as sequences sharing an identical inferred V gene, J gene, and CDR3 amino acid sequence. Percentage overlap between repertoires was computed as shared unique clonotypes divided by the size of the smaller repertoire. RTK rarefaction, the Chao1 estimator, and Recon v2.1 estimates of unobserved clonotypes were used to assess repertoire richness. TCRdb's version of the immuneACCESS table is confined to in-frame rearrangements and falls short of the full clone set. An unresolved V gene accounts for under half of the shortfall where checked; the remainder is of unknown origin. D and trimming come from the DNA, and the V and J calls and clone size come from that table. The sample profile shows about 500,000 clones; roughly three quarters of them were found once. 9.5% to 15% of the sample goes to the ten largest clones.

Donors were healthy HIV-negative adults with no recently reported acute infections or vaccinations. Every donor was a Caucasian adult residing in Nashville, Tennessee, USA. For unsorted samples, roughly 91 million PBMCs were counted, and genomic DNA was extracted using the QIAamp DNA Blood Mini kit. Blood was collected by leukapheresis, and PBMCs were isolated by Ficoll-Histopaque density gradient centrifugation and then cryopreserved in liquid nitrogen vapor phase. This clone was counted a few times. Its target antigen remains unknown. Per-base quality was not reported, and no clone a single base away is much larger than it. The source material was PBMCs. The TCR comes from a middle-aged woman in good health. Some clones in this sample may be carry-over from other donors' samples.

The CDR3 here reads CATREREFHEQYF. In nucleotide form, the sequence is TGTGCCACCCGGGAGCGGGAGTTCCACGAGCAGTACTTC. The rearrangement combines TRBV2 with TRBJ2-7, and 8 junction bases match TRBD2. From the cysteine through the phenylalanine, the CDR3 covers 13 amino acids. Only the CDR3 DNA stays, 39 bases, in frame from base 1. For CDR1 and CDR2, the germline V gene lists SNHLY and FYNNEI. V and J are trimmed by 10 bases and 5 bases, and the gene matches miss 10 bases of the junction.